This TCR beta chain came from a study of T-cell reconstitution after alpha-beta-depleted transplantation in children. Study-wide points: Approximately two months post-transplant, alpha-beta T cells reportedly originated from several hundred expanded graft clones. Most T-cell counts and diversity one year after the transplant came from T cells that were newly produced. Surviving recipient T cells and thymic progenitors produced the high day-60 TCRbeta diversity seen in some patients.

For TCRbeta, the library was prepared with unique molecular identifiers. In TCRdb, the PCR reads were re-called with MiXCR into one record per CDR3 protein. This table holds approximately 300,000 distinct CDR3 sequences, about 9.9% found once. In its sample, this clonotype was seen many times. Its matching antigen is unknown. The CDR3 is 16 residues long. Germline V lookup: CDR1 KGHSH, CDR2 LQKENI. V lost 4 bases to trimming and J lost 6 bases; unmatched junction nucleotides: 14. The source of this sequence is a male patient between 2 and 15 years old who had a stem cell transplant for chronic granulomatous disease, so the T cells may come from the graft donor. The rearrangement links TRBV18 to TRBJ2-7, with 8 nucleotides matching TRBD1. The source material was peripheral blood, sampled 180 days after TCRalphabeta/CD19-depleted stem cell transplant. In DNA, the CDR3 is TGTGCCAGCTCACGGAATACCGGGACAGGTACCCTCGAGCAGTACTTC. Encoded protein: CASSRNTGTGTLEQYF.